Each of the 6 T cell receptor beta chains below was sequenced from the same sample in a study of T cells in women clearing cervical HPV infection. Assay used: immunoSEQ multiplex PCR; TCRdb lists only in-frame clones, some missing. The table counts 20,000 or so clones; 5.5% to 7% lies in the top ten. The sequencing sample was made of blood buffy coat. Receptor source: a woman aged 18-69 years with a cervical HPV16 infection that either progressed to CIN3+ or cleared (not recorded which).

On this clone itself: The CDR3 goes on 3 residues after the read ends, and that part is filled in from the germline J gene. The gene calls are TRBV5-6 and TRBJ1-3; D is unresolved. Looked up from germline, CDR1 is SGHDT and CDR2 is YYEEEE. This CDR3 has 14 residues. The V gene lost 1 base and the J gene lost 2 bases, with 7 bases spanning the gap. The chain's CDR3 is CASSLKGTGNTIYF. Incomplete CDR3 DNA: TGTGCCAGCAGCTTGAAGGGTACTGGAAACACC.

The CDR3 sequence: CASSPDRVPGNTIYF. The sequenced CDR3 bases are TGTGCCAGCAGCCCCGACAGGGTCCCTGGAAACACC. The chain recombines TRBV5-6 with TRBJ1-3; 7 nucleotides agree with TRBD1. The observed sequence ends 3 residues before the CDR3 terminus, with the missing tail filled in from the germline J gene. CDR1 and CDR2 (germline): SGHDT, YYEEEE. The CDR3 loop spans 15 amino acids. V gave up 4 bases and J gave up 2 bases; unmatched junction bases: 6.

As concerns this clone: The sequence runs out 3 residues before the end of the CDR3; the remainder is reconstructed from the germline J gene. V and J are TRBV12-3 or TRBV12-4 and TRBJ2-7; D remains ambiguous. The germline V and J ends were trimmed by 4 bases and 2 bases, with 9 bases remaining between them. The CDR3 sequence is 13 residues long. The CDR3 here is CASSSTKTYEQYF. The sequenced part of the CDR3 DNA is TGTGCCAGCAGTTCGACAAAAACCTACGAG.

Regarding this clone: The CDR3 extends 3 residues past the end of the read, so its final part is completed from the germline J gene. The chain links TRBV7-6 to TRBJ2-3, with D possibly being TRBD2 (6 bases). The germline V gene encodes CDR1 SGHVS and CDR2 FNYEAQ. CDR3 size: 17 residues. Trimming pared 8 bases from V and 1 base from J, leaving 22 bases between. Partial CDR3 DNA: TGTGCCAGCGGCCCGCTGATGACTAGAACGCGCACAGATACG. This sequence encodes CASGPLMTRTRTDT. The whole CDR3 region reads CASGPLMTRTRTDTQYF.

To note about this clone: The CDR3 is cut off 3 residues early in the read; its end comes from the germline J gene. The gene calls are TRBV28 and TRBJ2-3; TRBD1 agrees at 8 bases. V lost 4 bases to trimming and J lost 2 bases; unmatched junction nucleotides: 5. The CDR3 sequence is 15 residues long. Germline-derived CDR1 and CDR2 are MDHEN and SYDVKM. CDR3 bases read: TGTGCCAGCAGTTCACAGGGGGACTCCACAGATACG. This encodes CASSSQGDSTDT. The whole CDR3 sequence reads CASSSQGDSTDTQYF. The full variable domain, with the rest looked up from reference TRBV28 and TRBJ2-3, is DVKVTQSSRYLVKRTGEKVFLECVQDMDHENMFWYRQDPGLGLRLIYFSYDVKMKEKGDIPEGYSVSREKKERFSLILESASTNQTSMYLCASSSQGDSTDTQYFGPGTRLTVL.

Notes on this clone: The CDR3 extends 3 residues past the end of the read, so its final part is completed from the germline J gene. The rearrangement joins TRBV5-1 to TRBJ2-3, with 7 bases matching TRBD2. J gave up 2 bases and V 3 bases, and 9 bases lay outside the gene matches. Germline CDR1 is SGHRS and CDR2 is YFSETQ. There are 16 residues in the CDR3. CDR3 residues: CASSSRASGNTDTQYF. CDR3 bases read: TGCGCCAGCAGCTCCCGAGCTAGCGGAAACACAGATACG.